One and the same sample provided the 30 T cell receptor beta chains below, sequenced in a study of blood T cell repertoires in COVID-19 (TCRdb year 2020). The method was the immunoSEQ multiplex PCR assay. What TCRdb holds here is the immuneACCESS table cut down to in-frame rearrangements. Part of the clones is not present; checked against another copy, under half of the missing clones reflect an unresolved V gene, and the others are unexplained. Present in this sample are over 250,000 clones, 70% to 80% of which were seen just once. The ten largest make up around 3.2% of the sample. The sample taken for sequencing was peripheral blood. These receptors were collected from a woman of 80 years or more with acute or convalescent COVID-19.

The CDR3 bases are TGTGCCAGCTCAAGGGACACTCAAGAGACCCAGTACTTC. It translates to CASSRDTQETQYF. V gene TRBV18 combines with J gene TRBJ2-5, with a tentative D call TRBD1 (6 bases). This CDR3 region has 13 residues. The ends were cut back, 5 bases at V and 2 bases at J, with 9 bases in the middle. Germline V gene sequence: CDR1 KGHSH, CDR2 LQKENI.

The CDR3 protein is CASSPMRGAYEQYF. Here the CDR3 DNA reads TGTGCCAGCTCACCGATGCGGGGGGCCTACGAGCAGTACTTC. V gene TRBV18 combines with J gene TRBJ2-7; the match to TRBD2 covers 8 bases. The V gene end was trimmed by 3 bases and the J gene end by 2 bases; junction bases not matched to a gene: 3. Per germline, CDR1 KGHSH and CDR2 LQKENI. This CDR3 contains 14 residues.

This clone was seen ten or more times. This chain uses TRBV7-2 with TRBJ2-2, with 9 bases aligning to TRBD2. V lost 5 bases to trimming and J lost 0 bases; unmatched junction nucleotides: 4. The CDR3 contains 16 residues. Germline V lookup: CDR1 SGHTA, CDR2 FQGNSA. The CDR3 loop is CASSRVAGANTGELFF. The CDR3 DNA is TGTGCCAGCAGCCGGGTAGCGGGGGCGAACACCGGGGAGCTGTTTTTT.

The CDR3 loop reads CASSGTGGQPQHF. CDR3 nucleotides: TGCGCCAGCTCCGGGACAGGGGGTCAGCCCCAGCATTTT. The chain is built from TRBV10-1 and TRBJ1-5; TRBD1 matches 11 bases. V lost 8 bases, J lost 6 bases, and 3 bases stayed unmatched. The CDR3 extends over 13 amino acids. Germline V gene lookup returns CDR1 WNHNN and CDR2 SYGVQD (reference sequence).

CDR3 sequence reads: CASSEGGPHTEAFF. CDR3 nucleotide sequence: TGTGCCAGCAGTGAAGGCGGGCCTCACACTGAAGCTTTCTTT. The chain recombines TRBV6-1 with TRBJ1-1; D is uncertain. The CDR3 covers 14 residues. Germline CDR1 is MNHNS and CDR2 is SASEGT. Trimming took off 1 base at V and 3 bases at J, with 9 bases between the two ends.

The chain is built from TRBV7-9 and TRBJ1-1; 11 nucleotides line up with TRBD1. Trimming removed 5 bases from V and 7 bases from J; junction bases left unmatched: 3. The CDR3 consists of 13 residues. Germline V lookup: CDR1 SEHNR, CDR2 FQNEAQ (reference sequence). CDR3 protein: CASSRDRGFEAFF. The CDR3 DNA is TGTGCCAGCAGCCGGGACAGGGGGTTTGAAGCTTTCTTT.

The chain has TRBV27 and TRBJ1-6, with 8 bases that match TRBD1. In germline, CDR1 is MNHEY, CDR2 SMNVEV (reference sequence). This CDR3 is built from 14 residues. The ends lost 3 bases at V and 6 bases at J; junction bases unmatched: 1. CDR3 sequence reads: CASSFGQGNSPLHF. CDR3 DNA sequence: TGTGCCAGCAGTTTCGGACAGGGTAATTCACCCCTCCACTTT.

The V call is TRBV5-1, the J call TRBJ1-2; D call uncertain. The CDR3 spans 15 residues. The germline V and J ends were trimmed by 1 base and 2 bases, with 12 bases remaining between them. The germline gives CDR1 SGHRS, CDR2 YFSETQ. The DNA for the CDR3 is TGCGCCAGCAGCTTGATGGGCACCCAAAACTATGGCTACACCTTC. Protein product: CASSLMGTQNYGYTF.

The CDR3, as DNA: TGTGCCAGCACGGGGACAGGGGTCGGGGAAAAACTGTTTTTT. This sequence encodes CASTGTGVGEKLFF. The V call is TRBV6-5, the J call TRBJ1-4, with 10 bases lining up with TRBD1. The CDR3 consists of 14 residues. V was pared by 7 bases and J by 8 bases, with 7 bases of the junction left unmatched. Germline V gene lookup returns CDR1 MNHEY and CDR2 SVGAGI.

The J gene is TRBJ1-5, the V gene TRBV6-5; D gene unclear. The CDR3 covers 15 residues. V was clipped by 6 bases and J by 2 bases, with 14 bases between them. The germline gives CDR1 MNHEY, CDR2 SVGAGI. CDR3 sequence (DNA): TGTGCCAGCAGGCCTTTGGTGGGCGGCAATCAGCCCCAGCATTTT. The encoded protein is CASRPLVGGNQPQHF.

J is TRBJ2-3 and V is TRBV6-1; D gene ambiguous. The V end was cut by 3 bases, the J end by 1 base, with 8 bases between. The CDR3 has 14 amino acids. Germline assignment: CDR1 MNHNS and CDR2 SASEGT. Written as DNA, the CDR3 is TGTGCCAGCAGTGAGCCCGGAGGCACAGATACGCAGTATTTT. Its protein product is CASSEPGGTDTQYF.

The CDR3 nucleotides read TGTGCCAGCAGCCAAGCCAGGGCTAGCGGGGGACAAGAGACCCAGTACTTC. It encodes CASSQARASGGQETQYF. The chain is built from TRBV14 and TRBJ2-5; 10 bases are a match to TRBD2. CDR1 is SGHDN, CDR2 FVKESK, per germline. The V and J ends lost 1 base and 2 bases, in that order; junction bases with no gene match: 7. This CDR3 has 17 amino acids. The complete variable domain, with remaining parts taken from reference TRBV14 and TRBJ2-5, reads EAGVTQFPSHSVIEKGQTVTLRCDPISGHDNLYWYRRVMGKEIKFLLHFVKESKQDESGMPNNRFLAERTGGTYSTLKVQPAELEDSGVYFCASSQARASGGQETQYFGPGTRLLVL.

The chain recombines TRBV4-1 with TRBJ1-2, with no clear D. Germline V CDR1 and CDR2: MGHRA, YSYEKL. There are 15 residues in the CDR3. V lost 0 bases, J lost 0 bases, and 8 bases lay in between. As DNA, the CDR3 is TGCGCCAGCAGCCAAGACCCGGGGTCTAACTATGGCTACACCTTC. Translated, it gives CASSQDPGSNYGYTF.

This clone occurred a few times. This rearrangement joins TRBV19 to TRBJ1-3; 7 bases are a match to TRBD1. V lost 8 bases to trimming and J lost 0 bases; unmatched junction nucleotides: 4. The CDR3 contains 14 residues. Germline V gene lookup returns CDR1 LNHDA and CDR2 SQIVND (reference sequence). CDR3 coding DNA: TGTGCCAGTTTGGACAGGAGCTCTGGAAACACCATATATTTT. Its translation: CASLDRSSGNTIYF.

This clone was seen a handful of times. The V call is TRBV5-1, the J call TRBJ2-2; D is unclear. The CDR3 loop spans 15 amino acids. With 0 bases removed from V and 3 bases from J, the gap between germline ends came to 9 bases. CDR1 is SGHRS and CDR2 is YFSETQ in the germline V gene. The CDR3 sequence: CASSLAERYTGELFF. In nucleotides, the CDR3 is TGCGCCAGCAGCTTGGCCGAGAGGTACACCGGGGAGCTGTTTTTT.

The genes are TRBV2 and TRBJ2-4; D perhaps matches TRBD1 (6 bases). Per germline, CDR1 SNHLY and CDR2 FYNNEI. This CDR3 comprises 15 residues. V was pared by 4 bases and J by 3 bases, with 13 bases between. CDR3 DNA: TGTGCCAGCAGTGGGACAGTCAGCGGCAAAAACATTCAGTACTTC. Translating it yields CASSGTVSGKNIQYF. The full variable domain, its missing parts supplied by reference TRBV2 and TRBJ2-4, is EPEVTQTPSHQVTQMGQEVILRCVPISNHLYFYWYRQILGQKVEFLVSFYNNEISEKSEIFDDQFSVERPDGSNFTLKIRSTKLEDSAMYFCASSGTVSGKNIQYFGAGTRLSVL.

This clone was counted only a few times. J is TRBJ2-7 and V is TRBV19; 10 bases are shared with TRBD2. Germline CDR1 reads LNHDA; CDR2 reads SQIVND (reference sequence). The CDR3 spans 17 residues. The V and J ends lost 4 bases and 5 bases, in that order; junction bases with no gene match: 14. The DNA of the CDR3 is TGTGCCAGTAGTAGACCACCGGCTAGCGGGAGTGTCGACGAGCAGTACTTC. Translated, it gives CASSRPPASGSVDEQYF. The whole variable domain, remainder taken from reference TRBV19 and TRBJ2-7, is DGGITQSPKYLFRKEGQNVTLSCEQNLNHDAMYWYRQDPGQGLRLIYYSQIVNDFQKGDIAEGYSVSREKKESFPLTVTSAQKNPTAFYLCASSRPPASGSVDEQYFGPGTRLTVT.

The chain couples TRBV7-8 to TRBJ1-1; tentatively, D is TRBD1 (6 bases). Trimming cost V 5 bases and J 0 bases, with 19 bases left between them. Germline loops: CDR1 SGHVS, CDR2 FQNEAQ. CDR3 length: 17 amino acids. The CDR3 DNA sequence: TGTGCCAGCAGCGGACAGCGTGAAGCGTGGATGAACACTGAAGCTTTCTTT. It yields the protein CASSGQREAWMNTEAFF.

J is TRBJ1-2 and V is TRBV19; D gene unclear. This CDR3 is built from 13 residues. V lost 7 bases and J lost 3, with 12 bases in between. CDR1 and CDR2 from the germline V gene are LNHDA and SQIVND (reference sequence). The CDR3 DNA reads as TGTGCCAGTACCCTGCGGACTCACTATGGCTACACCTTC. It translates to CASTLRTHYGYTF.

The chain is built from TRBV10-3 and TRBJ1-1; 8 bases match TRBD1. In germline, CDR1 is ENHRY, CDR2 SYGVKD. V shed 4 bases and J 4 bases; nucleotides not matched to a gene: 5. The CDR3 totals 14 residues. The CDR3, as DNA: TGTGCCATCAGTGCGCTGGGACAGGCCACTGAAGCTTTCTTT. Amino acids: CAISALGQATEAFF.

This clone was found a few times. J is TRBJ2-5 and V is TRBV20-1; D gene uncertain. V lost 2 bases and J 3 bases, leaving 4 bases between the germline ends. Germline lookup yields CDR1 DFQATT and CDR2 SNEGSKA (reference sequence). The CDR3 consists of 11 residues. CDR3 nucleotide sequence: TGCAGTGCTAGAATTAAAGAGACCCAGTACTTC. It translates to CSARIKETQYF.

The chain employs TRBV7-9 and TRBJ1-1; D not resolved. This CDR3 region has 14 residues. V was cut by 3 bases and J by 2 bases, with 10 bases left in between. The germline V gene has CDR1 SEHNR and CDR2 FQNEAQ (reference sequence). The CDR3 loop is CASSLEGYNTEAFF. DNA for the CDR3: TGTGCCAGCAGCTTGGAGGGTTATAACACTGAAGCTTTCTTT.

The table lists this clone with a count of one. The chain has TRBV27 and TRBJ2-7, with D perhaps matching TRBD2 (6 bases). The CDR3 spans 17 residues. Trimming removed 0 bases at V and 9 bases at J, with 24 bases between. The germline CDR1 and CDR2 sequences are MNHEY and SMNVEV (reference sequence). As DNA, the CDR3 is TGTGCCAGCAGTTTATCTAATGGATGGCGGGATGGGAGTCGGCAGTACTTC. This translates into CASSLSNGWRDGSRQYF.

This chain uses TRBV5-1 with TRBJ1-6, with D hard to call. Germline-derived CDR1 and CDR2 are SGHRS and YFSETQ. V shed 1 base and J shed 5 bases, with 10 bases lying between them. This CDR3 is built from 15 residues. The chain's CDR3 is CASSLLPGDNSPLHF. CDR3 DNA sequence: TGCGCCAGCAGCTTGCTTCCAGGTGATAATTCACCCCTCCACTTT. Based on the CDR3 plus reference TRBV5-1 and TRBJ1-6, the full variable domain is KAGVTQTPRYLIKTRGQQVTLSCSPISGHRSVSWYQQTPGQGLQFLFEYFSETQRNKGNFPGRFSGRQFSNSRSEMNVSTLELGDSALYLCASSLLPGDNSPLHFGNGTRLTVT.

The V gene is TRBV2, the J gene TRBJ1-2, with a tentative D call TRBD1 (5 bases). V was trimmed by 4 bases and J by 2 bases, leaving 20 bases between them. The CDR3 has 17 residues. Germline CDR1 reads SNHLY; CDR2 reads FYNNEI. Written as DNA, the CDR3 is TGTGCCAGCAGTGGACGGCATCAGGGTAGAGTAAACTATGGCTACACCTTC. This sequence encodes CASSGRHQGRVNYGYTF.

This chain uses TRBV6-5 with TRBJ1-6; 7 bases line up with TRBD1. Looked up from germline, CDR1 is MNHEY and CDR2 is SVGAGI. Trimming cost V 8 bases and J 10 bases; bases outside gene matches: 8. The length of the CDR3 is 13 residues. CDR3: CASLQGLRSPLHF. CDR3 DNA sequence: TGTGCCAGCCTACAGGGGTTAAGGTCACCCCTCCACTTT.

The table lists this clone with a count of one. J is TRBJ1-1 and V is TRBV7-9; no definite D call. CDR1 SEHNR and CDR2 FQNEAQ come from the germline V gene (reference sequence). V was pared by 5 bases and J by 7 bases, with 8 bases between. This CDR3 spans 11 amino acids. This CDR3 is CASSRSGEAFF. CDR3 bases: TGTGCCAGCAGCCGTTCGGGTGAAGCTTTCTTT. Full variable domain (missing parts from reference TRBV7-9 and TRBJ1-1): DTGVSQNPRHKITKRGQNVTFRCDPISEHNRLYWYRQTLGQGPEFLTYFQNEAQLEKSRLLSDRFSAERPKGSFSTLEIQRTEQGDSAMYLCASSRSGEAFFGQGTRLTVV.

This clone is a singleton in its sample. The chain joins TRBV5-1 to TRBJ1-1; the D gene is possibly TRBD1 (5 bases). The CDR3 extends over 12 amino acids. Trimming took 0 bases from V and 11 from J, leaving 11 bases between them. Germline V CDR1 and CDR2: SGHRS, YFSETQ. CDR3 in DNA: TGCGCCAGCAGCTTGGTTGCGGGGGAGGCTTTCTTT. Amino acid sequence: CASSLVAGEAFF.

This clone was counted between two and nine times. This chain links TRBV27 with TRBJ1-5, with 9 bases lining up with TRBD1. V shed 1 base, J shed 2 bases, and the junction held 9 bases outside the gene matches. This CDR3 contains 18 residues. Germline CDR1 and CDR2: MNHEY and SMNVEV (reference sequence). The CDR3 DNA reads TGTGCCAGCAGTTTATGTCGGGACAGGGTAACCGGCAATCAGCCCCAGCATTTT. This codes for CASSLCRDRVTGNQPQHF.

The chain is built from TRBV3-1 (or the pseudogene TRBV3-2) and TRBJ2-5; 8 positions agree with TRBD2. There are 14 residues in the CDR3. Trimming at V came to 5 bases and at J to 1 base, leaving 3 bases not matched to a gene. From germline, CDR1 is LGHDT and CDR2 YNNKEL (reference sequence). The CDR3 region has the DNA TGTGCCAGCAGCAACCGGGGGGGCCAAGAGACCCAGTACTTC. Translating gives CASSNRGGQETQYF.